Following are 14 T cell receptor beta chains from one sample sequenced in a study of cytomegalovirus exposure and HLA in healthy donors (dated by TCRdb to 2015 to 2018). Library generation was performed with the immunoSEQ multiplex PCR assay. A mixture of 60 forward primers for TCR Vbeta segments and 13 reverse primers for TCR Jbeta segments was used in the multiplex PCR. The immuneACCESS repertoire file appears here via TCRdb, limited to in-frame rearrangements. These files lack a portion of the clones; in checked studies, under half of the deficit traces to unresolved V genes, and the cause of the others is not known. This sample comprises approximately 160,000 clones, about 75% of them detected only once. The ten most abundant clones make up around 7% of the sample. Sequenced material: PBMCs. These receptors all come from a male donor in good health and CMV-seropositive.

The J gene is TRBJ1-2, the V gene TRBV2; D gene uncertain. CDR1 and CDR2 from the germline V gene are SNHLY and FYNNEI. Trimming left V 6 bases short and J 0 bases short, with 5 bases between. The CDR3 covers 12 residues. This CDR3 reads CASRTSNYGYTF. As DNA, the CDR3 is TGTGCCAGCAGGACATCTAACTATGGCTACACCTTC.

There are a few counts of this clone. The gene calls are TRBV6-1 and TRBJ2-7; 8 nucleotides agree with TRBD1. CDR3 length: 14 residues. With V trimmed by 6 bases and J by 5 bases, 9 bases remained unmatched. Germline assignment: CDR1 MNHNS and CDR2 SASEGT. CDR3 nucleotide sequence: TGTGCCAGCAGAGCTACAGGGGGAAGGGACGAGCAGTACTTC. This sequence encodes CASRATGGRDEQYF.

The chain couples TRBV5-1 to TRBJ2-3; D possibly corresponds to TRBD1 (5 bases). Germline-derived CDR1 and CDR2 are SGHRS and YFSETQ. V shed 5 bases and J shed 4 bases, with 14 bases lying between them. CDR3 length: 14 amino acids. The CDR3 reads CASRRAGSPDTQYF. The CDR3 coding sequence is TGCGCCAGCAGAAGAGCAGGGTCCCCAGATACGCAGTATTTT.

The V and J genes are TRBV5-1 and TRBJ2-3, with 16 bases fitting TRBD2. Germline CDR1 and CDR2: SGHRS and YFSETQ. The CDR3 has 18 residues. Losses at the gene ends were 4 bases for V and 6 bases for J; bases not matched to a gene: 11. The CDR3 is CASSPPGLAGGMGDTQYF. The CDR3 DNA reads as TGCGCCAGCAGCCCACCGGGACTAGCGGGGGGGATGGGGGATACGCAGTATTTT. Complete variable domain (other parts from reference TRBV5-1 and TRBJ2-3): KAGVTQTPRYLIKTRGQQVTLSCSPISGHRSVSWYQQTPGQGLQFLFEYFSETQRNKGNFPGRFSGRQFSNSRSEMNVSTLELGDSALYLCASSPPGLAGGMGDTQYFGPGTRLTVL.

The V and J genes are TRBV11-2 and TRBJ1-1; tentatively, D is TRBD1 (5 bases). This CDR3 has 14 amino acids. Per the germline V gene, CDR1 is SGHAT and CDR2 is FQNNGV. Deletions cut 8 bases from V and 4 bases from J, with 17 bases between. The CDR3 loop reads CASVGLKGITEAFF. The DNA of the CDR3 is TGTGCCAGCGTAGGACTAAAGGGGATCACTGAAGCTTTCTTT.

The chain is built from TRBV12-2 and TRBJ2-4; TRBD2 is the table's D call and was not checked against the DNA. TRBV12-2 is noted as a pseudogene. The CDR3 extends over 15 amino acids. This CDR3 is CASRPVAGGGCIQYF. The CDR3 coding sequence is TGTGCAAGTCGCCCAGTGGCGGGGGGCGGTTGCATTCAGTACTTC.

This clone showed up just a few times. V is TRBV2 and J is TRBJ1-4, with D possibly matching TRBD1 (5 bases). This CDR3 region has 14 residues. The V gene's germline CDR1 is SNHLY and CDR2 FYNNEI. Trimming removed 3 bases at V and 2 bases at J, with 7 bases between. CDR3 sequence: CASSDRQTNEKLFF. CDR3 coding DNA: TGTGCCAGCAGTGATCGACAGACTAATGAAAAACTGTTTTTT.

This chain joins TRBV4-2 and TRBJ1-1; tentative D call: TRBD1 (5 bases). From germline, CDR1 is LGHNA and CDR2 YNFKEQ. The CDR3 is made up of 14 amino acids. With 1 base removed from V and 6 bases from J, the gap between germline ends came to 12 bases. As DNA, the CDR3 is TGTGCCAGCAGCCAAGTTGGGGGGGAACCTGAAGCTTTCTTT. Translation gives CASSQVGGEPEAFF.

The CDR3 is CASSDGTEIYEQYF. CDR3 sequence (DNA): TGTGCCAGCAGCGACGGGACAGAGATCTACGAGCAGTACTTC. The rearrangement uses TRBV7-2 and TRBJ2-7; 7 positions match TRBD1. The CDR3 length is 14 residues. Germline CDR1 and CDR2: SGHTA and FQGNSA. V lost 5 bases to trimming and J lost 3 bases; unmatched junction nucleotides: 7.

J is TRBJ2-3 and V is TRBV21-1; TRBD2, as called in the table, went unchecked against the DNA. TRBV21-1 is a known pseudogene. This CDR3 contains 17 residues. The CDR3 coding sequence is TGTGCCAGCAGCCCCCGCTTGGGGCTAGCGGGGAAAGATACGCAGTATTTT. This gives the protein CASSPRLGLAGKDTQYF.

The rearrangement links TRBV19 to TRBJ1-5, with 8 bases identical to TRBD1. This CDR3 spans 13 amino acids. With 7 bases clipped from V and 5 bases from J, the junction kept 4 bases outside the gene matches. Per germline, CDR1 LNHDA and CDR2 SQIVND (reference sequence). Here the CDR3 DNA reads TGTGCCAGTAAGGACAGGGACGATCAGCCCCAGCATTTT. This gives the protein CASKDRDDQPQHF.

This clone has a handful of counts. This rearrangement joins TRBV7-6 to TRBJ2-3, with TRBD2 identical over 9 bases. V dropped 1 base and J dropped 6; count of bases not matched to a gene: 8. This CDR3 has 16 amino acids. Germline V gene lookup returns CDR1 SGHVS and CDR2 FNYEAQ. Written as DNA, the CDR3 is TGTGCCAGCAGCTTAGAGGGCGGGGGGGCAGGTGATACGCAGTATTTT. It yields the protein CASSLEGGGAGDTQYF.

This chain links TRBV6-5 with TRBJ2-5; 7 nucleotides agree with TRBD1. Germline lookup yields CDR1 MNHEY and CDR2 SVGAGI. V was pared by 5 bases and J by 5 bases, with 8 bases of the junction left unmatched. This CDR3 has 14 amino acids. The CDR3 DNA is TGTGCCAGCAGTGAGACAGGGTCGGGGGAGACCCAGTACTTC. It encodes CASSETGSGETQYF.

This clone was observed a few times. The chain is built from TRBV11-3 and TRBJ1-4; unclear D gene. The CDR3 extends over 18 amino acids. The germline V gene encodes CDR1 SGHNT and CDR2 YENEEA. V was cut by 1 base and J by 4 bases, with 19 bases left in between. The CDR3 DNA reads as TGTGCCAGCAGCTTAGCCCGAGGGCGGAGCGGGAATAATGAAAAACTGTTTTTT. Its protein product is CASSLARGRSGNNEKLFF.